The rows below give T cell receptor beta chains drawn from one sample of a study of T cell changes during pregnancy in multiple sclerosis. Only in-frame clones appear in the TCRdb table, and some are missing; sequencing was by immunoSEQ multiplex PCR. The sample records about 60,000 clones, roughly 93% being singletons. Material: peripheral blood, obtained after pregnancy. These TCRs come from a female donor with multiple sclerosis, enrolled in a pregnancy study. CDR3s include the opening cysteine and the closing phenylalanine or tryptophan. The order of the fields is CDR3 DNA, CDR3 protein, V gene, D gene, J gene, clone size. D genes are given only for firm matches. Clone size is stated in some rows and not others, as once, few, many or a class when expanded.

cdr3_nt: TGCGCCAGCAGCCGGGACAGGGCTGGCAATGAGCAGTTCTTC; cdr3_aa: CASSRDRAGNEQFF; v_call: TRBV4-3; d_call: TRBD1; j_call: TRBJ2-1; clone_size: once
cdr3_nt: TGTGCCAGCAGCTCCTGGACTAGCGGGACTCGTACAGATACGCAGTATTTT; cdr3_aa: CASSSWTSGTRTDTQYF; v_call: TRBV7-9; d_call: TRBD2; j_call: TRBJ2-3; clone_size: -
cdr3_nt: TGTGCCAGCGACCCGACAGGGGTCCAAACCTACAATGAGCAGTTCTTC; cdr3_aa: CASDPTGVQTYNEQFF; v_call: TRBV28; d_call: TRBD1; j_call: TRBJ2-1; clone_size: -
cdr3_nt: TGTGCCAGTTCCTCTTGGGCCAGGGAAGAGACCCAGTACTTC; cdr3_aa: CASSSWAREETQYF; v_call: TRBV19; d_call: -; j_call: TRBJ2-5; clone_size: -
cdr3_nt: TGTGCCAGCACTACTTACGGAGGGTCACAAGAGACCCAGTACTTC; cdr3_aa: CASTTYGGSQETQYF; v_call: TRBV9; d_call: -; j_call: TRBJ2-5; clone_size: -
cdr3_nt: TGTGCCAGCAGTGAGGGCGAAGCCGGGGAGCTGTTTTTT; cdr3_aa: CASSEGEAGELFF; v_call: TRBV25-1; d_call: -; j_call: TRBJ2-2; clone_size: -
cdr3_nt: TGTGCCAGCAGCTATTCGGGTCGGCCCCAGCATTTT; cdr3_aa: CASSYSGRPQHF; v_call: TRBV7-9; d_call: -; j_call: TRBJ1-5; clone_size: -
cdr3_nt: TGTGCCAGCAGCTACCCCGACTCGTCTAATGAGCAGTTCTTC; cdr3_aa: CASSYPDSSNEQFF; v_call: TRBV5-4; d_call: -; j_call: TRBJ2-1; clone_size: -
cdr3_nt: TGTGCCAGCACCCACAGGGTTATCACTGAAGCTTTCTTT; cdr3_aa: CASTHRVITEAFF; v_call: TRBV21-1; d_call: -; j_call: TRBJ1-1; clone_size: -
cdr3_nt: TGTGCCAGCAGCTTAAGGGGGGACAGGGTCTCTGGAAACACCATATATTTT; cdr3_aa: CASSLRGDRVSGNTIYF; v_call: TRBV7-6; d_call: TRBD1; j_call: TRBJ1-3; clone_size: -
cdr3_nt: TGTGCCAGCAGCCAACAGCGGGAGGTGACGTACGAGCAGTACTTC; cdr3_aa: CASSQQREVTYEQYF; v_call: TRBV4-2; d_call: TRBD2; j_call: TRBJ2-7; clone_size: once
cdr3_nt: TGCGCCAGCAGCCAAGATCGACTAGCGGGAGGGGGTGGGGAGCTGTTTTTT; cdr3_aa: CASSQDRLAGGGGELFF; v_call: TRBV4-3; d_call: TRBD2; j_call: TRBJ2-2; clone_size: -
cdr3_nt: TGTGCCAGCAGTCGAGGACAGGGGTTGTCCTACGAGCAGTACTTC; cdr3_aa: CASSRGQGLSYEQYF; v_call: TRBV5-5; d_call: TRBD1; j_call: TRBJ2-7; clone_size: -
cdr3_nt: TGTGCCAGCAGGCCCTCCGGGACAGGGGCAAACACCATATATTTT; cdr3_aa: CASRPSGTGANTIYF; v_call: TRBV27; d_call: TRBD1; j_call: TRBJ1-3; clone_size: -
cdr3_nt: TGTGCCAGCAGCGCCGTCGCGGAGGGCTCCTACAATGAGCAGTTCTTC; cdr3_aa: CASSAVAEGSYNEQFF; v_call: TRBV7-3; d_call: -; j_call: TRBJ2-1; clone_size: -
cdr3_nt: TGTGCCAGCAGCTCCTATATGGGGGGGAACACTGAAGCTTTCTTT; cdr3_aa: CASSSYMGGNTEAFF; v_call: TRBV11-1; d_call: -; j_call: TRBJ1-1; clone_size: -
cdr3_nt: TGTGCCAGTAGACCCGGGACACCGAACACTGAAGCTTTCTTT; cdr3_aa: CASRPGTPNTEAFF; v_call: TRBV19; d_call: -; j_call: TRBJ1-1; clone_size: -